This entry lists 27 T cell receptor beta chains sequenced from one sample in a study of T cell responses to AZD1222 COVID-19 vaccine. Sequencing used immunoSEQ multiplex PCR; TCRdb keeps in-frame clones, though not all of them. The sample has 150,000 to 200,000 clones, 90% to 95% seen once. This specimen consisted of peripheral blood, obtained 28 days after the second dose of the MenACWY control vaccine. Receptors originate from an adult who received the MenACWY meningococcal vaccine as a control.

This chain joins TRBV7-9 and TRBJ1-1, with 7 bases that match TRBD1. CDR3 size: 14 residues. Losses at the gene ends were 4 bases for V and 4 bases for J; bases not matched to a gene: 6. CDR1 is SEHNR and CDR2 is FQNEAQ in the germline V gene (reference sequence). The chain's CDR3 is CASSSGGWSTEAFF. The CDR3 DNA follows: TGTGCCAGCAGCTCAGGGGGGTGGAGCACTGAAGCTTTCTTT.

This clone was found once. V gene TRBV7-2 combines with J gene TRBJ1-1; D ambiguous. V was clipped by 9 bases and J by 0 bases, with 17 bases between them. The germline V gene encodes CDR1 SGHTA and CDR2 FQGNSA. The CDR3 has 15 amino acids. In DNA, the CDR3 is TGTGCCAGTGTACAAGGAGGGCGGTTGAACACTGAAGCTTTCTTT. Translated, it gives CASVQGGRLNTEAFF.

The CDR3 nucleotides read TGTGCCAGCAGCTTAGGGACTAGCGGGAGCGAGCAGTACTTC. Protein: CASSLGTSGSEQYF. V gene TRBV7-2 combines with J gene TRBJ2-7; 13 positions match TRBD2. V shed 1 base, J shed 6 bases, and the junction held 0 bases outside the gene matches. Germline lookup yields CDR1 SGHTA and CDR2 FQGNSA. The CDR3 covers 14 residues.

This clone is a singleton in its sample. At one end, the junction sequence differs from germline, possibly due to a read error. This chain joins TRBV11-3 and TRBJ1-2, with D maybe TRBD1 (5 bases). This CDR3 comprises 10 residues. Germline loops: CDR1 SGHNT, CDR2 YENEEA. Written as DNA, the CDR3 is TGTGCCAGCAGCTTAGTATCGACAGTCTTC. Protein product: CASSLVSTVF.

Here the CDR3 DNA reads TGTGCCAGCAGCCTCAGGGGGCTAAGCAATCAGCCCCAGCATTTT. Translating it yields CASSLRGLSNQPQHF. V and J are TRBV27 and TRBJ1-5, with 8 bases fitting TRBD1. Losses at the gene ends were 6 bases for V and 1 base for J; bases not matched to a gene: 5. This CDR3 spans 15 amino acids. Per germline, CDR1 MNHEY and CDR2 SMNVEV (reference sequence).

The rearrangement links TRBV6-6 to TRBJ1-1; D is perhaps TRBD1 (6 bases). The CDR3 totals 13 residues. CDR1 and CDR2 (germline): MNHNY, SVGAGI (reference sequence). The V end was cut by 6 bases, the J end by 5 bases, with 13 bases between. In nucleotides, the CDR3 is TGTGCCAGCAGCCGGGGGGGCGGGACTGAAGCTTTCTTT. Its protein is CASSRGGGTEAFF.

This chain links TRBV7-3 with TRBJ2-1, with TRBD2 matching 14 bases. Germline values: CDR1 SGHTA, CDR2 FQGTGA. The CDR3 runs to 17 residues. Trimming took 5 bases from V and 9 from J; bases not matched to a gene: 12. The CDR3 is CASSQMVGLAGGGEQFF. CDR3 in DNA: TGTGCCAGCAGCCAAATGGTCGGACTAGCGGGAGGAGGTGAGCAGTTCTTC.

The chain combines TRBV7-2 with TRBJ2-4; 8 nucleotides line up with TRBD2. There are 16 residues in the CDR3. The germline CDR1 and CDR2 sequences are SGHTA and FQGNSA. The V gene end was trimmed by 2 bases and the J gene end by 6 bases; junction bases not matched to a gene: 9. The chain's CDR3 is CASSLMGLAGLNIQYF. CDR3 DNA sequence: TGTGCCAGCAGCTTAATGGGGCTAGCGGGCCTAAACATTCAGTACTTC. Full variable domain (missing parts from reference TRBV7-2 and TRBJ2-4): GAGVSQSPSNKVTEKGKDVELRCDPISGHTALYWYRQSLGQGLEFLIYFQGNSAPDKSGLPSDRFSAERTGGSVSTLTIQRTQQEDSAVYLCASSLMGLAGLNIQYFGAGTRLSVL.

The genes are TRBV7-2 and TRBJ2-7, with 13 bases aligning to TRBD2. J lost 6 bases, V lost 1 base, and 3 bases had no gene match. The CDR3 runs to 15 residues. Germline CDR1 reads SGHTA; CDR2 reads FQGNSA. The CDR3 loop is CASSLVLAGGIEQYF. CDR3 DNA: TGTGCCAGCAGCTTAGTACTAGCGGGAGGGATCGAGCAGTACTTC.

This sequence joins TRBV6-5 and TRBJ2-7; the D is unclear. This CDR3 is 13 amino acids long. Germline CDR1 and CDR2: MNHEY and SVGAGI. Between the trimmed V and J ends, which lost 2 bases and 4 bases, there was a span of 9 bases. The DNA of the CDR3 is TGTGCCAGCAGTTACAGTTATACATACGAGCAGTACTTC. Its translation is CASSYSYTYEQYF.

The CDR3 DNA follows: TGTGCCAGCAGTAAAGTAGGACGGAACTATGGCTACACCTTC. Residues: CASSKVGRNYGYTF. The chain has TRBV9 and TRBJ1-2; D gene ambiguous. CDR1 and CDR2 (germline): SGDLS, YYNGEE. The CDR3 has 14 residues. V was clipped by 5 bases and J by 2 bases, with 13 bases between them.

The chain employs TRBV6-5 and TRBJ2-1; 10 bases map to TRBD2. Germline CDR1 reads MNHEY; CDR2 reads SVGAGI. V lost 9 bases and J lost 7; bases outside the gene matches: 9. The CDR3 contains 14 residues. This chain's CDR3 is CASSTSGPPNEQFF. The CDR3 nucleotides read TGTGCCAGTTCGACTAGCGGGCCCCCTAATGAGCAGTTCTTC.

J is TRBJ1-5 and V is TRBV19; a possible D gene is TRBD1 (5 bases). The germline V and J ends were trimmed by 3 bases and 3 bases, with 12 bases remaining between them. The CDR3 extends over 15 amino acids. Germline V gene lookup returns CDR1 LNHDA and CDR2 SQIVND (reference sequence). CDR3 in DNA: TGTGCCAGTAGTATGTGGGGCCCTCTCAATCAGCCCCAGCATTTT. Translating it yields CASSMWGPLNQPQHF.

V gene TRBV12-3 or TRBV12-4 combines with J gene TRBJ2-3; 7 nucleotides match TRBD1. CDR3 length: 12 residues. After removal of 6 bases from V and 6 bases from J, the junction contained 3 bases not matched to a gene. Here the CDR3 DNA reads TGTGCCAGCAGGGAGACAGGGGATACGCAGTATTTT. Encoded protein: CASRETGDTQYF.

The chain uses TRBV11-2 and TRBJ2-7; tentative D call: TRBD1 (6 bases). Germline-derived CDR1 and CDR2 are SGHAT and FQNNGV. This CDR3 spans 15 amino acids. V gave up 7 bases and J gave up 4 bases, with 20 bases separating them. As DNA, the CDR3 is TGTGCCAGCAAGGGTAGGAACAGGGTTGGGTACGAGCAGTACTTC. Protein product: CASKGRNRVGYEQYF.

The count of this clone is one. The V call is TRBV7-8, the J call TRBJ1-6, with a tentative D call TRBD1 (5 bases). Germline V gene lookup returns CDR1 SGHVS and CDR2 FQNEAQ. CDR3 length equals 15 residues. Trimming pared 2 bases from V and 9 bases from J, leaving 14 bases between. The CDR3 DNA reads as TGTGCCAGCAGCTTATCGGTCGACAGAACTTCACCCCTCCACTTT. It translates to CASSLSVDRTSPLHF.

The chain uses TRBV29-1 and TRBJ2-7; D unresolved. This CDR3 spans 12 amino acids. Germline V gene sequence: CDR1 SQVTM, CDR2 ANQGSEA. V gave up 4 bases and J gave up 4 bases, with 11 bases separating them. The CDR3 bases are TGCAGCGTTGGGCCGCGCCTTTACGAGCAGTACTTC. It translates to CSVGPRLYEQYF.

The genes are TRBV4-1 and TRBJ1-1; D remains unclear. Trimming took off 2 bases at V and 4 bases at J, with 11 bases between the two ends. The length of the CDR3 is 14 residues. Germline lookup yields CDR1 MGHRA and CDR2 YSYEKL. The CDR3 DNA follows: TGCGCCAGCAGCCAACAACTTACCGGCACTGAAGCTTTCTTT. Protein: CASSQQLTGTEAFF.

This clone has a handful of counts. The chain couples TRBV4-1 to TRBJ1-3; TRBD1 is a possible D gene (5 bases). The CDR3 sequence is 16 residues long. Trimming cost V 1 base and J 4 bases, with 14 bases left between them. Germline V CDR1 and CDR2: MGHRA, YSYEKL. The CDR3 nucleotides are TGCGCCAGCAGCCAAGGATACGGGGGGTCCGGAAACACCATATATTTT. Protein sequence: CASSQGYGGSGNTIYF.

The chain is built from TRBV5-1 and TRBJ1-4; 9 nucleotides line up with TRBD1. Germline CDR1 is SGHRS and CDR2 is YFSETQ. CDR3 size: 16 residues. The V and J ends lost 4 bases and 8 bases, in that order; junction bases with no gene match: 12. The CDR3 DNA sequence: TGCGCCAGCAGCCTTGGGGTTGGACAGGGGCACGAAAAACTGTTTTTT. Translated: CASSLGVGQGHEKLFF.

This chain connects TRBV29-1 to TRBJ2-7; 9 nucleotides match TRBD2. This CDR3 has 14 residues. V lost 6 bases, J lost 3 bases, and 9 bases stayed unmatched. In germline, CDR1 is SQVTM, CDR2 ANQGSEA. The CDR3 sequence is CSVDVGGRGYEQYF. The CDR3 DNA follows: TGCAGCGTGGACGTAGGCGGGAGGGGCTACGAGCAGTACTTC.

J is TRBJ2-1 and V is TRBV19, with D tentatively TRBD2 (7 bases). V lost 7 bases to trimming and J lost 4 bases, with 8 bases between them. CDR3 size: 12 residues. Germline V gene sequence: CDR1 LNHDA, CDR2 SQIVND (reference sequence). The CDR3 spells CASKGGYNEQFF. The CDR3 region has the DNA TGTGCCAGTAAGGGGGGGTACAATGAGCAGTTCTTC.

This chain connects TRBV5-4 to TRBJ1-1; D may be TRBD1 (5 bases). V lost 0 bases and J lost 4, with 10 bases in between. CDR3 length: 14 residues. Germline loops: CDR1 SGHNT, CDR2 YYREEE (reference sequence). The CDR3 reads CASSLVGGTTEAFF. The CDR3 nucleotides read TGTGCCAGCAGCTTGGTTGGCGGGACCACTGAAGCTTTCTTT.

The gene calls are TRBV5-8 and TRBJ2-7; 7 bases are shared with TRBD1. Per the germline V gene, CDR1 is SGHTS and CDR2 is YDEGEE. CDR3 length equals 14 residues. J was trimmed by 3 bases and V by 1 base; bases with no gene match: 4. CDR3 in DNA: TGTGCCAGCAGCTTGAACCCAGGGGGCTACGAGCAGTACTTC. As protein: CASSLNPGGYEQYF.

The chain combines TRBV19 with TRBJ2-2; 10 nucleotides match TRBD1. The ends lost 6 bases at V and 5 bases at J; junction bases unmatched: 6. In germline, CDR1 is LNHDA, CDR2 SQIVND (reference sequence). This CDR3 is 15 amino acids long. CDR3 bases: TGTGCCAGTAGGGGGACAGGGGTTAGGACCGGGGAGCTGTTTTTT. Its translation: CASRGTGVRTGELFF.

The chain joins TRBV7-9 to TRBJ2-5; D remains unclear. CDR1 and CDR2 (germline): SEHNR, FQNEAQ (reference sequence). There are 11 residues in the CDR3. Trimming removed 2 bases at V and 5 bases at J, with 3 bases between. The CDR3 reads CASSLSETQYF. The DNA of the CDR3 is TGTGCCAGCAGCTTATCGGAGACCCAGTACTTC.

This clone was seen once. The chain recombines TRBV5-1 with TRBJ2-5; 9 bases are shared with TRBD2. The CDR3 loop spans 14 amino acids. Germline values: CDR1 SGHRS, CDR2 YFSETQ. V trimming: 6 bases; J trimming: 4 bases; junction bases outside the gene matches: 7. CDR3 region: CASTTAGGRETQYF. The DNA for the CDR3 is TGCGCCAGCACGACGGCGGGAGGGCGAGAGACCCAGTACTTC.